These 5 T cell receptor beta chains originate from one sample sequenced in a study of cytomegalovirus exposure and HLA in healthy donors. A multiplex PCR was run with 60 Vbeta primers and 13 Jbeta primers. Repertoires were generated with immunoSEQ multiplex PCR, while TCRdb's copy carries only in-frame clones and drops some. The sample has over 150,000 clones; around 82% are singletons. Sequences were obtained from PBMCs. The source is a middle-aged man in good health and CMV-seropositive.

This rearrangement joins TRBV7-3 to TRBJ2-5; D perhaps matches TRBD1 (6 bases). The CDR3 sequence is 13 residues long. V was cut by 4 bases and J by 5 bases, with 11 bases left in between. Germline CDR1 reads SGHTA; CDR2 reads FQGTGA. The CDR3 here is CASSSTGWETQYF. CDR3 bases: TGTGCCAGCAGCTCGACAGGCTGGGAGACCCAGTACTTC.

The J gene is TRBJ2-1, the V gene TRBV13, with TRBD2 identical over 13 bases. The CDR3 spans 16 residues. V was pared by 5 bases and J by 0 bases, with 1 base of the junction left unmatched. Germline-derived CDR1 and CDR2 are PRHDT and FYEKMQ (reference sequence). DNA for the CDR3: TGTGCCAGCAGCCGGACTAGCGGGAGCTCCTACAATGAGCAGTTCTTC. It encodes CASSRTSGSSYNEQFF.

In its sample, this clone was seen a few times. This chain joins TRBV29-1 and TRBJ2-3; unclear D gene. V was shortened by 5 bases and J by 2 bases, with 5 bases between the two germline ends. The CDR3 consists of 11 residues. The germline CDR1 and CDR2 sequences are SQVTM and ANQGSEA. The CDR3 DNA reads TGCAGCGTTCTCCCCACAGATACGCAGTATTTT. Its translation is CSVLPTDTQYF.

The genes are TRBV28 and TRBJ1-2; 7 bases align to TRBD1. J was trimmed by 4 bases and V by 7 bases; bases with no gene match: 6. Per the germline V gene, CDR1 is MDHEN and CDR2 is SYDVKM. The length of the CDR3 is 13 residues. The CDR3 protein is CASNPGQPYGYTF. CDR3 sequence (DNA): TGTGCCAGCAACCCGGGACAGCCCTATGGCTACACCTTC.

The V call is TRBV7-2, the J call TRBJ1-1; D is ambiguous. The CDR3 has 13 residues. CDR1 SGHTA and CDR2 FQGNSA come from the germline V gene. The germline V and J ends were trimmed by 1 base and 6 bases, with 9 bases remaining between them. The CDR3 coding sequence is TGTGCCAGCAGCTTAGGCCAAGCGGCTGAAGCTTTCTTT. Its protein product is CASSLGQAAEAFF.